What follows are 4 T cell receptor beta chains derived from one specimen sequenced in a study of blood T cell repertoires in COVID-19. Profiled with immunoSEQ multiplex PCR; TCRdb holds only in-frame clones, not every one. The sample carries some 260,000 clones, around 90% recorded once. Sequenced: peripheral blood. The receptors come from a woman aged 25 to 39 with acute or convalescent COVID-19.

The chain carries TRBV5-1 and TRBJ1-1; TRBD1 is a possible D gene (5 bases). The V and J ends lost 0 bases and 6 bases respectively, with 9 bases between them. CDR3 length: 13 residues. Germline CDR1 is SGHRS and CDR2 is YFSETQ. For the CDR3, the DNA is TGCGCCAGCAGCTTGGGGAGGGGATCTGAAGCTTTCTTT. Amino acid sequence: CASSLGRGSEAFF.

The genes are TRBV24-1 and TRBJ2-1; TRBD1 matches 8 bases. Germline trimming cut 1 base from V and 7 bases from J; bases unmatched to any gene: 8. The CDR3 is 16 amino acids. Germline CDR1 is KGHDR and CDR2 is SFDVKD. CDR3 loop: CATSDLRQGANNEQFF. The CDR3 region has the DNA TGTGCCACCAGTGATTTACGGCAGGGGGCGAATAATGAGCAGTTCTTC.

This chain connects TRBV11-3 to TRBJ2-7; 8 nucleotides line up with TRBD2. The CDR3 sequence is 12 residues long. Germline trimming cut 3 bases from V and 12 bases from J; bases unmatched to any gene: 7. The germline V gene has CDR1 SGHNT and CDR2 YENEEA. The CDR3 DNA sequence: TGTGCCAGCAGCTTCCCAGCGGGAGAACCGTACTTC. Translating it yields CASSFPAGEPYF. Combining the CDR3 with reference TRBV11-3 and TRBJ2-7 gives the whole variable domain EAGVVQSPRYKIIEKKQPVAFWCNPISGHNTLYWYLQNLGQGPELLIRYENEEAVDDSQLPKDRFSAERLKGVDSTLKIQPAELGDSAVYLCASSFPAGEPYFGPGTRLTVT.

The chain is built from TRBV9 and TRBJ1-3; D gene uncertain. Germline V gene lookup returns CDR1 SGDLS and CDR2 YYNGEE. This CDR3 region has 16 residues. V was cut by 0 bases and J by 0 bases, with 10 bases left in between. The CDR3 sequence is CASSVGFSNSGNTIYF. CDR3 DNA: TGTGCCAGCAGCGTAGGATTCAGTAACTCTGGAAACACCATATATTTT.